Below, 13 T cell receptor beta chains from the same sample are listed, as sequenced in a study of cytomegalovirus exposure and HLA in healthy donors. The PCR used 60 Vbeta and 13 Jbeta primers. The assay was immunoSEQ multiplex PCR, and TCRdb's table has in-frame clones only and misses some. The sample holds under 200,000 clones, around 77% seen once. Sequenced: PBMCs. The receptors were sampled from a man between 60 and 75 years old in good health and CMV-seronegative.

This clone was counted only a few times. The V and J genes are TRBV5-1 and TRBJ2-7; 7 nucleotides line up with TRBD1. Germline values: CDR1 SGHRS, CDR2 YFSETQ. After removal of 6 bases from V and 1 base from J, the junction contained 10 bases not matched to a gene. This CDR3 has 15 amino acids. The CDR3 coding sequence is TGCGCCAGCATACTAGGTCCGGGACAGTCCTACGAGCAGTACTTC. This gives the protein CASILGPGQSYEQYF.

The J gene is TRBJ2-7, the V gene TRBV19; the D gene is possibly TRBD1 (5 bases). With 4 bases removed from V and 2 bases from J, the gap between germline ends came to 12 bases. The CDR3 consists of 14 residues. Per the germline V gene, CDR1 is LNHDA and CDR2 is SQIVND (reference sequence). CDR3 sequence reads: CASSNQGKTYEQYF. CDR3 nucleotide sequence: TGTGCCAGTAGTAATCAGGGTAAAACCTACGAGCAGTACTTC.

This rearrangement joins TRBV11-2 to TRBJ1-2, with 9 bases lining up with TRBD1. The CDR3 consists of 15 residues. In germline, CDR1 is SGHAT, CDR2 FQNNGV. After removal of 1 base from V and 7 bases from J, the junction contained 7 bases not matched to a gene. DNA for the CDR3: TGTGCCAGCAGCTTAGGGGACAGGGAATTTGGTGGCTACACCTTC. Translated: CASSLGDREFGGYTF.

The V gene is TRBV5-6, the J gene TRBJ2-5, with D perhaps matching TRBD2 (6 bases). CDR3 length: 14 residues. Germline lookup yields CDR1 SGHDT and CDR2 YYEEEE. V shed 1 base and J shed 5 bases, with 12 bases lying between them. The CDR3 sequence: CASSLPAGYETQYF. CDR3 nucleotides: TGTGCCAGCAGCTTGCCGGCGGGGTACGAGACCCAGTACTTC.

The V and J genes are TRBV5-1 and TRBJ1-1; D might be TRBD1 (5 bases). Germline CDR1 reads SGHRS; CDR2 reads YFSETQ. The CDR3 spans 15 residues. Trimming removed 4 bases from V and 1 base from J, with 14 bases in between. CDR3 nucleotide sequence: TGCGCCAGCAGCCCGGGACTGGTCGGGAACACTGAAGCTTTCTTT. Protein sequence: CASSPGLVGNTEAFF. The whole variable domain, remainder taken from reference TRBV5-1 and TRBJ1-1, is KAGVTQTPRYLIKTRGQQVTLSCSPISGHRSVSWYQQTPGQGLQFLFEYFSETQRNKGNFPGRFSGRQFSNSRSEMNVSTLELGDSALYLCASSPGLVGNTEAFFGQGTRLTVV.

As concerns this clone: The junction and the germline gene differ at one end; a read error may be behind it. This chain uses TRBV19 with TRBJ1-2, with D possibly being TRBD1 (6 bases). Germline values: CDR1 LNHDA, CDR2 SQIVND (reference sequence). CDR3 length: 17 residues. The CDR3 region has the DNA TGTGCCAGTAGCCCCGATCGAAGATACGGACAGTCCTATGGCTACCCCTTC. This codes for CASSPDRRYGQSYGYPF.

The CDR3 is CASRVGTSGDYEQYF. In DNA, the CDR3 is TGTGCCAGCAGAGTCGGGACTAGCGGTGACTACGAGCAGTACTTC. The chain carries TRBV27 and TRBJ2-7, with 11 bases identical to TRBD2. The J segment lost 3 bases and the V segment lost 6 bases, leaving 7 bases of the junction unmatched. The germline gives CDR1 MNHEY, CDR2 SMNVEV (reference sequence). This CDR3 comprises 15 residues.

The CDR3 coding sequence is TGTGCCTGGAGTTCGGGACTAGCGGGAGGTGAAAATACGCAGTATTTT. Amino acids: CAWSSGLAGGENTQYF. The chain recombines TRBV30 with TRBJ2-3; 15 nucleotides line up with TRBD2. Germline V gives CDR1 GTSNPN, CDR2 SVGIG (reference sequence). The CDR3 runs 16 residues. V was pared by 2 bases and J by 7 bases, with 7 bases of the junction left unmatched.

The V call is TRBV9, the J call TRBJ2-2; D not certain. This CDR3 contains 14 residues. Germline lookup yields CDR1 SGDLS and CDR2 YYNGEE. The V gene lost 4 bases and the J gene lost 6 bases, with 13 bases spanning the gap. CDR3 in amino acids: CASSPSPVPGELFF. In DNA form, the CDR3 reads TGTGCCAGCAGCCCAAGCCCTGTACCCGGGGAGCTGTTTTTT.

This clone has a handful of counts. This chain connects TRBV18 to TRBJ1-1; 9 bases fit TRBD1. CDR3 length: 14 residues. CDR1 is KGHSH and CDR2 is LQKENI in the germline V gene. The junction had 3 bases not matched to a gene; V was cut back by 2 bases and J by 5 bases. The CDR3 DNA is TGTGCCAGCTCACCATCCGGGACAGGGACTGAAGCTTTCTTT. Protein product: CASSPSGTGTEAFF. Looking up the rest from reference TRBV18 and TRBJ1-1 gives the full variable domain: NAGVMQNPRHLVRRRGQEARLRCSPMKGHSHVYWYRQLPEEGLKFMVYLQKENIIDESGMPKERFSAEFPKEGPSILRIQQVVRGDSAAYFCASSPSGTGTEAFFGQGTRLTVV.

The chain employs TRBV7-2 and TRBJ2-2; D is unclear. Trimming removed 5 bases from V and 3 bases from J, with 10 bases in between. Germline values: CDR1 SGHTA, CDR2 FQGNSA. The CDR3 runs 14 residues. CDR3 in amino acids: CASSPNRYTGELFF. The CDR3 bases are TGTGCCAGCAGCCCAAACCGGTACACCGGGGAGCTGTTTTTT.

This clone was counted a few times. The genes are TRBV2 and TRBJ2-7; 15 nucleotides match TRBD2. J lost 4 bases, V lost 11 bases, and 12 bases had no gene match. CDR1 is SNHLY, CDR2 FYNNEI, per germline. The CDR3 extends over 16 amino acids. The CDR3 DNA reads TGTGCCCAAAGGGTGGGACTAGCGGGGGGCCCGTACGAGCAGTACTTC. Protein sequence: CAQRVGLAGGPYEQYF.

The chain employs TRBV27 and TRBJ2-7, with D possibly being TRBD2 (5 bases). The CDR3 has 13 amino acids. V dropped 5 bases and J dropped 3 bases, with 11 bases sitting between them. The germline gives CDR1 MNHEY, CDR2 SMNVEV (reference sequence). DNA of the CDR3: TGTGCCAGCAGTCACGGGATGCACTACGAGCAGTACTTC. This encodes CASSHGMHYEQYF.